These 5 T cell receptor beta chains were all obtained from the same sample, sequenced in a study of beta chain features in type 1 diabetes. Of the isolated RNA, all was reverse transcribed, and so the sequenced material was expressed TCRB transcripts. The repertoire was sequenced with immunoSEQ multiplex PCR; TCRdb's copy has only in-frame clones and lacks some. The table records 450,000 to 600,000 clones, 30% of them present only once. What was sequenced was naive CD4+ T cells from blood. The receptors originated from a man younger than 35 in good health.

The V call is TRBV7-9, the J call TRBJ2-1, with 8 nucleotides matching TRBD1. Germline-derived CDR1 and CDR2 are SEHNR and FQNEAQ (reference sequence). The CDR3 extends over 15 amino acids. V lost 2 bases to trimming and J lost 6 bases; unmatched junction nucleotides: 6. CDR3 DNA: TGTGCCAGCAGCTTATTTGGACAGGGAGGCAATGAGCAGTTCTTC. This sequence encodes CASSLFGQGGNEQFF.

This clone was seen a handful of times. V and J are TRBV7-2 and TRBJ2-7; TRBD1 is a possible D gene (5 bases). The CDR3 loop spans 15 amino acids. Germline CDR1 and CDR2: SGHTA and FQGNSA. Trimming took off 6 bases at V and 3 bases at J, with 18 bases between the two ends. The CDR3 loop is CASSKVQVNYYEQYF. The CDR3 DNA is TGTGCCAGCAGTAAAGTACAGGTCAACTACTACGAGCAGTACTTC.

This clone was found a few times. The rearrangement links TRBV13 to TRBJ2-5; D remains ambiguous. Germline V gives CDR1 PRHDT, CDR2 FYEKMQ (reference sequence). V lost 3 bases and J lost 1, with 6 bases in between. CDR3 length: 13 amino acids. CDR3 residues: CASSFGSQETQYF. DNA of the CDR3: TGTGCCAGCAGCTTTGGTAGCCAAGAGACCCAGTACTTC.

This clone was seen a handful of times. The chain recombines TRBV4-2 with TRBJ2-5; D remains unclear. Germline CDR1 is LGHNA and CDR2 is YNFKEQ. Trimming shortened V by 0 bases and J by 5 bases, and 10 bases separated the two germline ends. The CDR3 sequence is 14 residues long. The CDR3: CASSQDSLEETQYF. DNA for the CDR3: TGTGCCAGCAGCCAAGATAGCCTCGAGGAGACCCAGTACTTC.

The V and J genes are TRBV7-9 and TRBJ2-5; 10 bases are a match to TRBD1. Germline trimming cut 5 bases from V and 5 bases from J; bases unmatched to any gene: 8. This CDR3 has 15 amino acids. CDR1 and CDR2 from the germline V gene are SEHNR and FQNEAQ (reference sequence). The CDR3 region is CASSGGQGVDETQYF. The CDR3 nucleotides are TGTGCCAGCAGCGGAGGACAGGGGGTTGATGAGACCCAGTACTTC. Combining the CDR3 with reference TRBV7-9 and TRBJ2-5 gives the whole variable domain DTGVSQNPRHKITKRGQNVTFRCDPISEHNRLYWYRQTLGQGPEFLTYFQNEAQLEKSRLLSDRFSAERPKGSFSTLEIQRTEQGDSAMYLCASSGGQGVDETQYFGPGTRLLVL.